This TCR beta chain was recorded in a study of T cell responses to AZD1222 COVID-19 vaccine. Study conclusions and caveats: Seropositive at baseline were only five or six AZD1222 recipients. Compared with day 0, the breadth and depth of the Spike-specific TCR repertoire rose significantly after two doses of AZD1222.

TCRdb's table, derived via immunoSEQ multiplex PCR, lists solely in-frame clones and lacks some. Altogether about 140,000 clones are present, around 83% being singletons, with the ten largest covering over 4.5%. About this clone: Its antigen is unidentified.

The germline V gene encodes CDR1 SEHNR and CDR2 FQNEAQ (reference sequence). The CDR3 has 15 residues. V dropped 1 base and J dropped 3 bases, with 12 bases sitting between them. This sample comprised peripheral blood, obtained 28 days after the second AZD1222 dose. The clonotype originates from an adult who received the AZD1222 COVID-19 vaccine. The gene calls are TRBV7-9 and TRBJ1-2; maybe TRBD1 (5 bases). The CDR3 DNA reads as TGTGCCAGCAGCTTAGAAGGGGAGGATTACTATGGCTACACCTTC. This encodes CASSLEGEDYYGYTF. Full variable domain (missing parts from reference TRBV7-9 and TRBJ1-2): DTGVSQNPRHKITKRGQNVTFRCDPISEHNRLYWYRQTLGQGPEFLTYFQNEAQLEKSRLLSDRFSAERPKGSFSTLEIQRTEQGDSAMYLCASSLEGEDYYGYTFGSGTRLTVV.